Sequencing of this TCR beta chain was carried out in a study of patients and donors after allogeneic stem cell transplantation. The CDR3 loop spans 13 amino acids. The germline V and J ends were trimmed by 0 bases and 6 bases, with 7 bases remaining between them. The germline gives CDR1 SGDLS, CDR2 YYNGEE. TCRdb analysed the RT-PCR reads with MiXCR anew, one entry per CDR3 protein. The profile covers about a million distinct CDR3 sequences, with more than 15% appearing a single time and 5% to 7.5% taken by the ten largest. The specimen was blood, either unsorted or a sorted T cell fraction (not recorded which). The source is a human donor who was either an allogeneic HSCT recipient or a stem cell or donor lymphocyte infusion donor (not recorded which). It is not recorded whose cells these are; they may come from a transplant donor. The chain carries TRBV9 and TRBJ2-1; no reliable D call. This chain's CDR3 is CASSVGVGNEQFF. Here the CDR3 DNA reads TGTGCCAGCAGCGTAGGAGTCGGCAATGAGCAGTTCTTC.